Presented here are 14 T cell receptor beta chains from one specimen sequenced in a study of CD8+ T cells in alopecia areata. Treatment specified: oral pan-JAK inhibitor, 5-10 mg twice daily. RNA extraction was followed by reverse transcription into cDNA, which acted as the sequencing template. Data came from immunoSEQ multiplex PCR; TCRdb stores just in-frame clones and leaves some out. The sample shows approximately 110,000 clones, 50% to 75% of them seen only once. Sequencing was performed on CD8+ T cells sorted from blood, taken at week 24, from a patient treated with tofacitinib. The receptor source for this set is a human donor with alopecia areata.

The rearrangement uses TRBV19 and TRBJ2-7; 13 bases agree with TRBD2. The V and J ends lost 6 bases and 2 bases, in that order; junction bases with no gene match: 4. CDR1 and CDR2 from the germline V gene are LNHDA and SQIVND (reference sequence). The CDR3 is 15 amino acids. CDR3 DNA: TGTGCCAGTAGCGGGACTAGCGGGGACCCCTACGAGCAGTACTTC. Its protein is CASSGTSGDPYEQYF.

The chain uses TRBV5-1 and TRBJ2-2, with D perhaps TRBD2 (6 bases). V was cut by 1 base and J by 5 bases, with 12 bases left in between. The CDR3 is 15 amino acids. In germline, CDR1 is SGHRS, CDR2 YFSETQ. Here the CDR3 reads CASSLKGAGTGELFF. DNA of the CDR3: TGCGCCAGCAGCTTGAAAGGGGCGGGGACCGGGGAGCTGTTTTTT.

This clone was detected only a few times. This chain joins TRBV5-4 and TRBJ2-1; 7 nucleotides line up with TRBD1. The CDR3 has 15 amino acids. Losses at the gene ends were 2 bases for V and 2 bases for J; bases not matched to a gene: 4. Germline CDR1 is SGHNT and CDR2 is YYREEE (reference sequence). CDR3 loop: CASSLEQGPYNEQFF. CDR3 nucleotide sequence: TGTGCCAGCAGCTTAGAACAGGGGCCCTACAATGAGCAGTTCTTC. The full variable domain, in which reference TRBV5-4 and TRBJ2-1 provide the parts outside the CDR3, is ETGVTQSPTHLIKTRGQQVTLRCSSQSGHNTVSWYQQALGQGPQFIFQYYREEENGRGNFPPRFSGLQFPNYSSELNVNALELDDSALYLCASSLEQGPYNEQFFGPGTRLTVL.

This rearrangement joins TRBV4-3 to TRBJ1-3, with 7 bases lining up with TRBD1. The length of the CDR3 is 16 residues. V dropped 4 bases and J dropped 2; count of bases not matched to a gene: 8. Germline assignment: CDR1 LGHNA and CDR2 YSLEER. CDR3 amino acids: CASSPILDRAGNTIYF. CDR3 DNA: TGCGCCAGCAGCCCGATTTTAGACAGGGCTGGAAACACCATATATTTT.

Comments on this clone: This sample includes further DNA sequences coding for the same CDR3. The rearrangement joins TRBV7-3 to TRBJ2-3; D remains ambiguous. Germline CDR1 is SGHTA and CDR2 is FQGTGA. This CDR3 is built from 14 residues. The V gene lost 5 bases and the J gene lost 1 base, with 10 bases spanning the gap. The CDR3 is CASSLIGGTDTQYF. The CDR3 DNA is TGTGCCAGCAGCCTAATCGGAGGCACAGATACGCAGTATTTT.

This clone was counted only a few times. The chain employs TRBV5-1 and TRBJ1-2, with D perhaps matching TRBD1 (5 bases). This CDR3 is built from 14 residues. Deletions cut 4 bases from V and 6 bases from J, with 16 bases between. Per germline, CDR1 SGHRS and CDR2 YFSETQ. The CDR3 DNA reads TGCGCCAGCAGCGCAGTGGGGCCTCCCGATGGCTACACCTTC. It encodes CASSAVGPPDGYTF.

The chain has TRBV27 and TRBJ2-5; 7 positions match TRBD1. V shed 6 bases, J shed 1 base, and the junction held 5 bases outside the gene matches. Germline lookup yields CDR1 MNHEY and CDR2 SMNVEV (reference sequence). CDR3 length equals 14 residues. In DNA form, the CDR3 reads TGTGCCAGCAGCCAAGACAGGGTCCAAGAGACCCAGTACTTC. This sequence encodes CASSQDRVQETQYF.

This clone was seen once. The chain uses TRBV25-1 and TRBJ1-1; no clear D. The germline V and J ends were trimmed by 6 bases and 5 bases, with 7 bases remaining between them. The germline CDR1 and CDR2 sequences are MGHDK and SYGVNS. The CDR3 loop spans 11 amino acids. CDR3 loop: CASSGWTEAFF. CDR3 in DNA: TGTGCCAGCAGCGGGTGGACTGAAGCTTTCTTT. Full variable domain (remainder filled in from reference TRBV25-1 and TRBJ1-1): EADIYQTPRYLVIGTGKKITLECSQTMGHDKMYWYQQDPGMELHLIHYSYGVNSTEKGDLSSESTVSRIRTEHFPLTLESARPSHTSQYLCASSGWTEAFFGQGTRLTVV.

The CDR3 DNA sequence: TGCGCCAGCAGCTTGGTTTCAGGGACCATGAACACTGAAGCTTTCTTT. This codes for CASSLVSGTMNTEAFF. The chain uses TRBV5-1 and TRBJ1-1, with D possibly being TRBD1 (5 bases). V dropped 0 bases and J dropped 0 bases, with 12 bases sitting between them. The CDR3 has 16 amino acids. CDR1 SGHRS and CDR2 YFSETQ come from the germline V gene. Drawing the rest from reference TRBV5-1 and TRBJ1-1, the complete variable domain is KAGVTQTPRYLIKTRGQQVTLSCSPISGHRSVSWYQQTPGQGLQFLFEYFSETQRNKGNFPGRFSGRQFSNSRSEMNVSTLELGDSALYLCASSLVSGTMNTEAFFGQGTRLTVV.

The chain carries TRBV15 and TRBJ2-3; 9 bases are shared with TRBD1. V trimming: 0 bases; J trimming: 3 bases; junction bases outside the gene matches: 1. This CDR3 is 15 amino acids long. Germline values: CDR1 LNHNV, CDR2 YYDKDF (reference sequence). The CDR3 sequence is CATSREGTGTDTQYF. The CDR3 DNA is TGTGCCACCAGCAGAGAAGGGACAGGGACAGATACGCAGTATTTT. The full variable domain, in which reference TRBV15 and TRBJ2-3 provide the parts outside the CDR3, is DAMVIQNPRYQVTQFGKPVTLSCSQTLNHNVMYWYQQKSSQAPKLLFHYYDKDFNNEADTPDNFQSRRPNTSFCFLDIRSPGLGDTAMYLCATSREGTGTDTQYFGPGTRLTVL.

The CDR3 nucleotides are TGTGCCTGGTTCGGTGGGGCTGAAGCTTTCTTT. Protein sequence: CAWFGGAEAFF. The chain combines TRBV30 with TRBJ1-1, with D unresolved. V dropped 5 bases and J dropped 6 bases, with 10 bases sitting between them. The germline gives CDR1 GTSNPN, CDR2 SVGIG (reference sequence). The CDR3 is 11 amino acids.

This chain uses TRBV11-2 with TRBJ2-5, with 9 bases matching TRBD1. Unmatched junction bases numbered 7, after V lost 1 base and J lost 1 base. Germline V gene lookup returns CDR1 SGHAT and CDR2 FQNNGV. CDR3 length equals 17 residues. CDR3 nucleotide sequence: TGTGCCAGCAGCTTAGTTCCGGGACAGGGAGGCCAAGAGACCCAGTACTTC. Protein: CASSLVPGQGGQETQYF.

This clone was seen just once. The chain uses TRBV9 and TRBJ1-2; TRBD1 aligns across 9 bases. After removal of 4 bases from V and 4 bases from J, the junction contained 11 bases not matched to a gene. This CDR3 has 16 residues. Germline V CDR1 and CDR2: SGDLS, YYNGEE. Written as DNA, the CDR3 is TGTGCCAGCAGCCCGGGACAGGGAGAGTTAGTCTATGGCTACACCTTC. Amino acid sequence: CASSPGQGELVYGYTF. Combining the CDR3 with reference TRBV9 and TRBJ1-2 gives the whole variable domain DSGVTQTPKHLITATGQRVTLRCSPRSGDLSVYWYQQSLDQGLQFLIQYYNGEERAKGNILERFSAQQFPDLHSELNLSSLELGDSALYFCASSPGQGELVYGYTFGSGTRLTVV.

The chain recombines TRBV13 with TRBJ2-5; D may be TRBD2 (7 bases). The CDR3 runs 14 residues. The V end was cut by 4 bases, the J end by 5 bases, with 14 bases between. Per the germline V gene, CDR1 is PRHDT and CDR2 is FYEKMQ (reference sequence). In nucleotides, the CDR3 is TGTGCCAGCAGCTCCCGAGGGGGGGTGGAGACCCAGTACTTC. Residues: CASSSRGGVETQYF.